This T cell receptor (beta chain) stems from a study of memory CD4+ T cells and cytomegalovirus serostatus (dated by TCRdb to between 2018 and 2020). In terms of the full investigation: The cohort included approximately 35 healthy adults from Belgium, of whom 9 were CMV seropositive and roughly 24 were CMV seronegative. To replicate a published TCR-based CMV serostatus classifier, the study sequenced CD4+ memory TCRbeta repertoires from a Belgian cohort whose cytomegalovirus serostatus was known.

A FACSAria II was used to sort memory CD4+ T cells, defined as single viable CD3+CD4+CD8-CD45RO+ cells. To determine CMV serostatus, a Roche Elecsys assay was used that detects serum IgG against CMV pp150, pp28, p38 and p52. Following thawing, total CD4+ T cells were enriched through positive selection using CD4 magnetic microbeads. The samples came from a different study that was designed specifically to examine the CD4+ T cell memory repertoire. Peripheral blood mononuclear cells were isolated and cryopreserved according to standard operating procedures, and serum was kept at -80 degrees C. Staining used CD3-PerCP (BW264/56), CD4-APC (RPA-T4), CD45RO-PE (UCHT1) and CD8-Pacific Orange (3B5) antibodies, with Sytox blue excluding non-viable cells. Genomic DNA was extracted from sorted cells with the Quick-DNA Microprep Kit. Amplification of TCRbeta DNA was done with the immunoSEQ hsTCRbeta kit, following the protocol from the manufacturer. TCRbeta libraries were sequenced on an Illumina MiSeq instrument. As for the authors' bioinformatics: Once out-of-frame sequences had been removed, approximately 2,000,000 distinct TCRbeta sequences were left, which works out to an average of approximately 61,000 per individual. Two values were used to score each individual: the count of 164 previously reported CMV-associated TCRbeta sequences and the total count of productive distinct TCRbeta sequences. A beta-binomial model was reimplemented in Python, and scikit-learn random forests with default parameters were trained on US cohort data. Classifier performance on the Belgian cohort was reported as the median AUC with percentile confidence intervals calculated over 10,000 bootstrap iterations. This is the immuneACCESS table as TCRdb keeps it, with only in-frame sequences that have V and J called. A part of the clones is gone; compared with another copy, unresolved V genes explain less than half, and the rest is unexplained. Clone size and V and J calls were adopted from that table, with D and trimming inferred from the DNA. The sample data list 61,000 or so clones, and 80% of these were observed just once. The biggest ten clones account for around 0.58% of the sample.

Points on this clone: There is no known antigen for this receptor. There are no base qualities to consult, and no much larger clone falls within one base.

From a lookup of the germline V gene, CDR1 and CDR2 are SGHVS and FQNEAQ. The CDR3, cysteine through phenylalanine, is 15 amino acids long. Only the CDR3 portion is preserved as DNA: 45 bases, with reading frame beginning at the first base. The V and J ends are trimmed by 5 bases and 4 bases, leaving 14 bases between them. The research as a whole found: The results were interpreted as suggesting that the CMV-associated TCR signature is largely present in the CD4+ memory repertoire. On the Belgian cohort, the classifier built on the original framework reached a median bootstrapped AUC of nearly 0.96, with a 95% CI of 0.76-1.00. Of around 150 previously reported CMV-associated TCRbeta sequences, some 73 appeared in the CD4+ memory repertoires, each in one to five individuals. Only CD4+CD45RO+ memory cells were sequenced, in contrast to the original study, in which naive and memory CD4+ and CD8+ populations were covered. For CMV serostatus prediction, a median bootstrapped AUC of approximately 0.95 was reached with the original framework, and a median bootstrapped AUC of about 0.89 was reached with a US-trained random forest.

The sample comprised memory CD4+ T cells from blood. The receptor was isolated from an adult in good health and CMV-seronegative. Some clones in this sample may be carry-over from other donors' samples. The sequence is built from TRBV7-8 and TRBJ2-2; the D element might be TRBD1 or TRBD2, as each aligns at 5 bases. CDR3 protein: CASSRMGEPTGELFF. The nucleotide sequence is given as TGTGCCAGCAGCCGCATGGGGGAGCCCACCGGGGAGCTGTTTTTT.